These 20 T cell receptor beta chains came from one sample sequenced in a study of control samples from healthy donors and cancer patients. The method was immunoSEQ multiplex PCR; TCRdb's version includes in-frame clones alone and lacks a portion of them. The table has roughly 130,000 clones, around 85% seen once. Sequenced: blood. Receptor source: a young woman in good health.

The chain links TRBV18 to TRBJ1-2; D is uncertain. Germline V gene sequence: CDR1 KGHSH, CDR2 LQKENI. The CDR3 contains 13 residues. V gave up 3 bases and J gave up 3 bases, with 8 bases separating them. The CDR3 loop is CASSPRMDYGYTF. CDR3 in DNA: TGTGCCAGCTCACCGAGAATGGACTATGGCTACACCTTC. The full variable domain, with the rest looked up from reference TRBV18 and TRBJ1-2, is NAGVMQNPRHLVRRRGQEARLRCSPMKGHSHVYWYRQLPEEGLKFMVYLQKENIIDESGMPKERFSAEFPKEGPSILRIQQVVRGDSAAYFCASSPRMDYGYTFGSGTRLTVV.

This chain connects TRBV28 to TRBJ1-5, with a possible D match to TRBD1 (5 bases). Trimming stripped 5 bases from V and 2 bases from J, with 13 bases between. This CDR3 has 15 amino acids. Germline CDR1 MDHEN, CDR2 SYDVKM. CDR3 protein: CASSLIGGGNQPQHF. The CDR3 bases are TGTGCCAGCAGTCTTATCGGGGGAGGCAATCAGCCCCAGCATTTT.

The rearrangement uses TRBV30 and TRBJ2-5; tentatively, D is TRBD1 or TRBD2 (6 bases each). Germline V gene data show CDR1 as GTSNPN and CDR2 as SVGIG (reference sequence). This CDR3 comprises 14 residues. Trimming stripped 2 bases from V and 1 base from J, with 11 bases between. CDR3 nucleotide sequence: TGTGCCTGGAGTCGGGGGCGCGGCCAAGAGACCCAGTACTTC. The encoded protein is CAWSRGRGQETQYF.

The J gene is TRBJ1-1, the V gene TRBV7-9; D remains ambiguous. CDR3 length equals 13 residues. Germline CDR1 SEHNR, CDR2 FQNEAQ (reference sequence). The V and J ends lost 4 bases and 3 bases respectively, with 9 bases between them. The CDR3 loop is CASSWGEDTEAFF. Written as DNA, the CDR3 is TGTGCCAGCAGCTGGGGAGAAGACACTGAAGCTTTCTTT.

The J gene is TRBJ2-1, the V gene TRBV4-2; the D gene is possibly TRBD1 (6 bases). Germline assignment: CDR1 LGHNA and CDR2 YNFKEQ. Trimming stripped 3 bases from V and 0 bases from J, with 9 bases between. The CDR3 length is 15 residues. In DNA form, the CDR3 reads TGTGCCAGCAGCCATAACAGGGCCTCCTACAATGAGCAGTTCTTC. Protein: CASSHNRASYNEQFF.

The rearrangement joins TRBV2 to TRBJ2-2; 11 bases line up with TRBD2. V gave up 6 bases and J gave up 3 bases; unmatched junction bases: 6. This CDR3 comprises 16 residues. CDR1 SNHLY and CDR2 FYNNEI come from the germline V gene. Written as DNA, the CDR3 is TGTGCCAGCAGGGTCCTAGCGGGAGGCTACACCGGGGAGCTGTTTTTT. Amino acids: CASRVLAGGYTGELFF.

In nucleotides, the CDR3 is TGTGCCAGCTCACCCGACAGGATCTATGGCTACACCTTC. It encodes CASSPDRIYGYTF. The V call is TRBV18, the J call TRBJ1-2; maybe TRBD1 (6 bases). The V gene's germline CDR1 is KGHSH and CDR2 LQKENI. V was clipped by 3 bases and J by 4 bases, with 9 bases between them. The CDR3 is 13 amino acids.

The gene calls are TRBV7-9 and TRBJ2-7; the D gene is possibly TRBD2 (6 bases). Trimming left V 5 bases short and J 3 bases short, with 17 bases between. The CDR3 length is 15 residues. The germline CDR1 and CDR2 sequences are SEHNR and FQNEAQ (reference sequence). The CDR3 nucleotides read TGTGCCAGCAGCCCTTCAGGCGGGAACGACTACGAGCAGTACTTC. This sequence encodes CASSPSGGNDYEQYF.

The V and J genes are TRBV28 and TRBJ1-6, with D tentatively TRBD1 (5 bases). The V end lost 5 bases, the J end lost 7 bases, and 12 bases lay between the germline ends. The CDR3 totals 14 residues. Per germline, CDR1 MDHEN and CDR2 SYDVKM. DNA of the CDR3: TGTGCCAGCAGTGAAGGGACTTACAATTCACCCCTCCACTTT. Protein sequence: CASSEGTYNSPLHF.

The chain is built from TRBV27 and TRBJ2-5; weak D call: TRBD1 (5 bases). Trimming removed 4 bases from V and 2 bases from J, with 14 bases in between. Germline CDR1 reads MNHEY; CDR2 reads SMNVEV (reference sequence). This CDR3 region has 15 residues. DNA for the CDR3: TGTGCCAGCAGTTCCACAAGGGGATTTCAAGAGACCCAGTACTTC. It is translated as CASSSTRGFQETQYF.

CDR3 sequence (DNA): TGTGCCAGCAGTCAATGGACAGGGATGAACACTGAAGCTTTCTTT. Translating gives CASSQWTGMNTEAFF. The rearrangement uses TRBV27 and TRBJ1-1; 8 nucleotides match TRBD1. V lost 5 bases to trimming and J lost 0 bases; unmatched junction nucleotides: 5. Germline V lookup: CDR1 MNHEY, CDR2 SMNVEV (reference sequence). This CDR3 has 15 residues.

The rearrangement links TRBV6-5 to TRBJ1-1; perhaps TRBD1 as D (6 bases). The length of the CDR3 is 14 residues. Germline V gene sequence: CDR1 MNHEY, CDR2 SVGAGI. The V and J ends lost 4 bases and 4 bases respectively, with 13 bases between them. The CDR3 reads CASSSGTSPTEAFF. Here the CDR3 DNA reads TGTGCCAGCAGTTCCGGGACAAGTCCCACTGAAGCTTTCTTT.

In this sample, this clone turned up once. This sequence joins TRBV6-6 and TRBJ1-5; no reliable D call. This CDR3 comprises 15 residues. Germline CDR1 reads MNHNY; CDR2 reads SVGAGI (reference sequence). V was clipped by 5 bases and J by 4 bases, with 15 bases between them. The CDR3 reads CASSPGPTVNQPQHF. CDR3 bases: TGTGCCAGCAGTCCCGGGCCAACAGTTAATCAGCCCCAGCATTTT.

The rearrangement links TRBV5-6 to TRBJ2-6, with D unclear. V was cut by 3 bases and J by 0 bases, with 7 bases left in between. From germline, CDR1 is SGHDT and CDR2 YYEEEE. The CDR3 is 15 amino acids. The CDR3 region has the DNA TGTGCCAGCAGCTCCTGGGGCTCTGGGGCCAACGTCCTGACTTTC. It specifies CASSSWGSGANVLTF.

The gene calls are TRBV11-2 and TRBJ1-6; 8 nucleotides align to TRBD1. Trimming removed 1 base from V and 7 bases from J; junction bases left unmatched: 6. The CDR3 length is 16 residues. The germline V gene encodes CDR1 SGHAT and CDR2 FQNNGV. The CDR3 region has the DNA TGTGCCAGCAGCTTAGGGCAGGGGGCAAAGAATTCACCCCTCCACTTT. Encoded protein: CASSLGQGAKNSPLHF.

The V call is TRBV25-1, the J call TRBJ2-4; the D gene could be TRBD1 or TRBD2 (7 bases each). V shed 11 bases and J shed 1 base, with 24 bases lying between them. The CDR3 consists of 17 residues. Per germline, CDR1 MGHDK and CDR2 SYGVNS. As DNA, the CDR3 is TGTGCCTCTCAGGGGGGGGAGGCGGCTACGGCCAAAAACATTCAGTACTTC. It specifies CASQGGEAATAKNIQYF.

The chain uses TRBV19 and TRBJ1-5; D gene ambiguous. Germline lookup yields CDR1 LNHDA and CDR2 SQIVND (reference sequence). The CDR3 consists of 13 residues. The V gene lost 9 bases and the J gene lost 0 bases, with 9 bases spanning the gap. CDR3 coding DNA: TGTGCCAGCCGACATCTTAGCAATCAGCCCCAGCATTTT. Its translation is CASRHLSNQPQHF.

CDR3 protein: CASSQYEGATTEAFF. The CDR3 nucleotides are TGCGCCAGCAGTCAATACGAGGGGGCGACGACTGAAGCTTTCTTT. The J gene is TRBJ1-1, the V gene TRBV23-1; TRBD1 matches at 7 bases. TRBV23-1 is given ORF status, its function remaining uncertain. This CDR3 is built from 15 residues. V trimming: 1 base; J trimming: 5 bases; junction bases outside the gene matches: 7.

This chain links TRBV30 with TRBJ2-3, with TRBD1 identical over 10 bases. CDR1 is GTSNPN and CDR2 is SVGIG in the germline V gene (reference sequence). The CDR3 length is 18 residues. V was clipped by 2 bases and J by 4 bases; unmatched bases: 15. CDR3 sequence reads: CAWSRTGGPAGRPDTQYF. Written as DNA, the CDR3 is TGTGCCTGGAGTAGGACAGGGGGTCCCGCGGGGAGGCCAGATACGCAGTATTTT.

This chain connects TRBV7-2 to TRBJ1-3, with 7 bases fitting TRBD1. The V segment lost 5 bases and the J segment 1 base; nucleotides outside the gene matches: 5. Germline CDR1 is SGHTA and CDR2 is FQGNSA. The CDR3 spans 15 residues. The CDR3 here is CASSADRVSGNTIYF. The CDR3, as DNA: TGTGCCAGCAGCGCCGACAGGGTGTCTGGAAACACCATATATTTT.